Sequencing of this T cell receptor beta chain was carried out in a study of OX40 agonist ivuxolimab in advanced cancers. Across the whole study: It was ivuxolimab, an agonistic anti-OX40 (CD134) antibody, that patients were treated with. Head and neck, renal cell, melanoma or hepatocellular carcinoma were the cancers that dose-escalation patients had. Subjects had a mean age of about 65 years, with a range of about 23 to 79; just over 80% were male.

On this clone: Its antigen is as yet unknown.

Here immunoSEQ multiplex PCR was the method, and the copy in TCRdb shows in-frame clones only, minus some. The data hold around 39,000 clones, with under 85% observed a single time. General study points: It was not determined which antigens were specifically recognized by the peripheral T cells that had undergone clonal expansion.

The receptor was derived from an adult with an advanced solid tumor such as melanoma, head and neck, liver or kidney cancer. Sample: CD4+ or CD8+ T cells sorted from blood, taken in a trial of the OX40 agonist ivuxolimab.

The CDR3 spells CASSLDGYEQYF. Here the CDR3 DNA reads TGTGCCAGCAGCCTCGACGGTTACGAGCAGTACTTC. This chain joins TRBV6-5 and TRBJ2-7; the D is unclear. The germline CDR1 and CDR2 sequences are MNHEY and SVGAGI. The length of the CDR3 is 12 residues. V lost 6 bases and J lost 4, with 10 bases in between.